The T cell receptor beta chain under discussion was sequenced for a study of blood T cells in healthy people across ages. In the study overall: T cells yielded about one barcoded beta molecule per two cells through template switching. Findings and limits, study-wide: A roughly linear age-dependent decrease characterized TCR beta diversity per million T cells.

Germline-derived CDR1 and CDR2 are SGHNT and YENEEA. J was trimmed by 5 bases and V by 1 base; bases with no gene match: 8. The CDR3 loop spans 16 amino acids. It was with a sample-barcoded 5' primer and a J-beta primer mix that a second PCR of roughly 7 to 12 cycles was run. TCRdb itself ran the 5' RACE reads through MiXCR, one entry per CDR3 protein. The repertoire includes hundreds of thousands of distinct CDR3 sequences, about a fifth of them detected once, and 20% to 25% sits in the top ten. This clonotype was observed a few times. Antigen: not known. The clonotype was recovered from a man aged 65 to 79 in good health. Sequenced sample: blood. The V gene is TRBV11-3, the J gene TRBJ2-5, with TRBD1 matching 9 bases. CDR3 nucleotides: TGTGCCAGCAGCTTAGTCCGGGACAGGGCTAGGGAGACCCAGTACTTC. Translation gives CASSLVRDRARETQYF. Combining the CDR3 with reference TRBV11-3 and TRBJ2-5 gives the whole variable domain EAGVVQSPRYKIIEKKQPVAFWCNPISGHNTLYWYLQNLGQGPELLIRYENEEAVDDSQLPKDRFSAERLKGVDSTLKIQPAELGDSAVYLCASSLVRDRARETQYFGPGTRLLVL.